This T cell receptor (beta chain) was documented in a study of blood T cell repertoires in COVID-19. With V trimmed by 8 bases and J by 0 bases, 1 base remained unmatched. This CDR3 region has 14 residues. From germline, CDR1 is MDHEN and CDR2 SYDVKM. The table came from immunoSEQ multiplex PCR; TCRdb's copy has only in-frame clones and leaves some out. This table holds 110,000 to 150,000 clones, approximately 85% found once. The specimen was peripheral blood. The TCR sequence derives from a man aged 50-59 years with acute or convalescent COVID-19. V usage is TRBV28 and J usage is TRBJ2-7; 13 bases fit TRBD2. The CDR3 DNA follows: TGTGCCAGCCGGACTAGCGGGAGCTCCTACGAGCAGTACTTC. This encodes CASRTSGSSYEQYF.